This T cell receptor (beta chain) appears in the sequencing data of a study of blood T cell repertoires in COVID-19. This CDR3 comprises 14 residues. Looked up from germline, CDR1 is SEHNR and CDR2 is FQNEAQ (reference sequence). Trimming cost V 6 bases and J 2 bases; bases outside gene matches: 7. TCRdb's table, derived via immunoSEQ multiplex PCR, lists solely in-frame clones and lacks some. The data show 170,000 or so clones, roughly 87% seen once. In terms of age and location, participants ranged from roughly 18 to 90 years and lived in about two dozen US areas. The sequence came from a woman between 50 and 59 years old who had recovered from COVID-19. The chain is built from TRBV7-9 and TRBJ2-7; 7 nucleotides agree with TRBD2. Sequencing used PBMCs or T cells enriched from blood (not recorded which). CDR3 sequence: CASSSPGLTYEQYF. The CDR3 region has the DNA TGTGCCAGCAGTTCTCCGGGACTAACCTACGAGCAGTACTTC. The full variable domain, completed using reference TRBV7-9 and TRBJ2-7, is DTGVSQNPRHKITKRGQNVTFRCDPISEHNRLYWYRQTLGQGPEFLTYFQNEAQLEKSRLLSDRFSAERPKGSFSTLEIQRTEQGDSAMYLCASSSPGLTYEQYFGPGTRLTVT.